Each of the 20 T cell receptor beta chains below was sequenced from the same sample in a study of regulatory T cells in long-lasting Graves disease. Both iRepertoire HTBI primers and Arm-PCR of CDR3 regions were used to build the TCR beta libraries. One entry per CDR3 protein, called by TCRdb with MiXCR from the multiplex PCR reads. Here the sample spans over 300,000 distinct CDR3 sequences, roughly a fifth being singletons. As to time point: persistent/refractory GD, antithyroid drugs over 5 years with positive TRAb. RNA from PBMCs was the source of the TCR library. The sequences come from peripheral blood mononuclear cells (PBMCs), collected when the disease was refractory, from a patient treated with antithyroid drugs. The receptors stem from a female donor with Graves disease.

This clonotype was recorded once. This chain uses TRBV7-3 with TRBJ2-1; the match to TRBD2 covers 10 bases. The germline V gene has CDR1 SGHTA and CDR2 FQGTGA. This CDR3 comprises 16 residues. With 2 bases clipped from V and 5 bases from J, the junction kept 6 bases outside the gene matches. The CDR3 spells CASSLGPSGRNNEQFF. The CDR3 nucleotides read TGTGCCAGCAGCTTAGGTCCTAGCGGGAGAAACAATGAGCAGTTCTTC.

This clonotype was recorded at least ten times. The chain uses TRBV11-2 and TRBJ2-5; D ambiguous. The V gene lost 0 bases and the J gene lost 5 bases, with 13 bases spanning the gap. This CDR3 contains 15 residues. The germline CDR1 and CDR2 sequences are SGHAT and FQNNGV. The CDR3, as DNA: TGTGCCAGCAGCTTAGATGCTAACCGGGTCGAGACCCAGTACTTC. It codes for CASSLDANRVETQYF.

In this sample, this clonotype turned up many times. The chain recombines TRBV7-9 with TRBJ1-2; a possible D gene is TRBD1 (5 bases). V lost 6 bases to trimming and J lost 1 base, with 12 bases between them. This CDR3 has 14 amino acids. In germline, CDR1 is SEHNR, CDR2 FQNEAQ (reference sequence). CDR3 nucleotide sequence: TGTGCCAGCAGTTTAACCGGGGGTAACTATGGCTACACCTTC. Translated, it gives CASSLTGGNYGYTF.

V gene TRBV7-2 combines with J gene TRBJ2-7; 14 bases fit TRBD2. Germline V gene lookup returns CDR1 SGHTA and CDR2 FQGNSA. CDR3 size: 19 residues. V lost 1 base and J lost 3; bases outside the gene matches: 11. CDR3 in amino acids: CASSLGYGTSGRILYEQYF. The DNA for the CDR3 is TGTGCCAGCAGCTTAGGATATGGGACTAGCGGGAGAATACTCTACGAGCAGTACTTC.

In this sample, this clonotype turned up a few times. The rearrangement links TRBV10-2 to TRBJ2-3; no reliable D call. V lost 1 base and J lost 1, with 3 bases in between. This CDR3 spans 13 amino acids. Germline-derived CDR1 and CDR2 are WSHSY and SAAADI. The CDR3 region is CASSEYGTDTQYF. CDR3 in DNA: TGCGCCAGCAGTGAGTACGGCACAGATACGCAGTATTTT.

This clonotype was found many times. The CDR3 sequence: CASSLQGGSYQETQYF. Here the CDR3 DNA reads TGTGCCAGCAGCTTACAGGGGGGATCGTACCAAGAGACCCAGTACTTC. V gene TRBV7-3 combines with J gene TRBJ2-5, with D possibly TRBD1 on 7 matching bases. The germline V gene encodes CDR1 SGHTA and CDR2 FQGTGA. This CDR3 has 16 residues. Deletions cut 2 bases from V and 0 bases from J, with 13 bases between.

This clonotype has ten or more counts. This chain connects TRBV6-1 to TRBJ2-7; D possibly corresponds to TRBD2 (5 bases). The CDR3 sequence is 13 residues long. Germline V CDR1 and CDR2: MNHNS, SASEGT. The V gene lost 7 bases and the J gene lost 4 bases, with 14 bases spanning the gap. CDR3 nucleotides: TGTGCCAGCACCCCGGGGAGACCTTACGAGCAGTACTTC. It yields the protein CASTPGRPYEQYF.

The CDR3 here is CASEGEGYNEQFF. The CDR3 DNA follows: TGTGCCAGCGAAGGGGAAGGGTACAATGAGCAGTTCTTC. The chain combines TRBV2 with TRBJ2-1; perhaps TRBD1 as D (5 bases). The CDR3 spans 13 residues. CDR1 is SNHLY, CDR2 FYNNEI, per germline. V lost 8 bases to trimming and J lost 4 bases, with 12 bases between them. The entire variable domain, with the rest obtained from reference TRBV2 and TRBJ2-1, is as follows: EPEVTQTPSHQVTQMGQEVILRCVPISNHLYFYWYRQILGQKVEFLVSFYNNEISEKSEIFDDQFSVERPDGSNFTLKIRSTKLEDSAMYFCASEGEGYNEQFFGPGTRLTVL.

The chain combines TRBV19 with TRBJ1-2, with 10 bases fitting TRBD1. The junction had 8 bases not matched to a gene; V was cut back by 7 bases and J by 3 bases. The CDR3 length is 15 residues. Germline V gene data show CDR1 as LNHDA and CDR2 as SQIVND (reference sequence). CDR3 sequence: CASTPRQGAHYGYTF. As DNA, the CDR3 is TGTGCCAGTACCCCAAGACAGGGGGCACACTATGGCTACACCTTC.

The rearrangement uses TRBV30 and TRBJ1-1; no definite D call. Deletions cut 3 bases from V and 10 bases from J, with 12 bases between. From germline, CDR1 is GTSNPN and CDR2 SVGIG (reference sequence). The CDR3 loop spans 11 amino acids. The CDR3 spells CAWSYDFGAFF. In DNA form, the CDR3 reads TGTGCCTGGAGCTACGACTTCGGAGCTTTCTTT.

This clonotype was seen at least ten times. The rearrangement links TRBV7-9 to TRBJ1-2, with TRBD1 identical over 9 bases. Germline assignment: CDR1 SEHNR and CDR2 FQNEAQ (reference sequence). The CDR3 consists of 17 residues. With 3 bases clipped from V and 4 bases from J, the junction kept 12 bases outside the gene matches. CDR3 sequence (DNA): TGTGCCAGCAGCTTTTCCCTACAGGGGGCGCCCCTCTATGGCTACACCTTC. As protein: CASSFSLQGAPLYGYTF. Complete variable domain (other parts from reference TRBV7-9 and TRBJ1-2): DTGVSQNPRHKITKRGQNVTFRCDPISEHNRLYWYRQTLGQGPEFLTYFQNEAQLEKSRLLSDRFSAERPKGSFSTLEIQRTEQGDSAMYLCASSFSLQGAPLYGYTFGSGTRLTVV.

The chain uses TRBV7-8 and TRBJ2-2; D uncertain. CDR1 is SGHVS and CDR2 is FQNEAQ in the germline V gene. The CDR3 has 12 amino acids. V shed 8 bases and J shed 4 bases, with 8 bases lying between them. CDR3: CASWSPTGELFF. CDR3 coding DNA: TGTGCCAGCTGGTCCCCCACCGGGGAGCTGTTTTTT.

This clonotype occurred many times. The CDR3 DNA is TGTGCCAGCAAAGGCGGGGGGACATGGGAGACCCAGTACTTC. Translation gives CASKGGGTWETQYF. J is TRBJ2-5 and V is TRBV27; the match to TRBD2 covers 8 bases. CDR3 length: 14 amino acids. V dropped 7 bases and J dropped 5; count of bases not matched to a gene: 9. In germline, CDR1 is MNHEY, CDR2 SMNVEV (reference sequence).

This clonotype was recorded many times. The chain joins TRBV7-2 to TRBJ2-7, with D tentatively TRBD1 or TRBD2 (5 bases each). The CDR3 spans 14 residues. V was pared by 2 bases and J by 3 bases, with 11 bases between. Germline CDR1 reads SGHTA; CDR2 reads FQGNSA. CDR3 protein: CASSLTGDGYEQYF. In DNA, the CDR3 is TGTGCCAGCAGCTTAACCGGGGACGGCTACGAGCAGTACTTC.

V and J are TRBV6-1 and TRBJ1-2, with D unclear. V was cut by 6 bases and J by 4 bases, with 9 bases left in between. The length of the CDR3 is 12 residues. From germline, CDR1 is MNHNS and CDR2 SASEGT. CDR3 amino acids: CASSRVGYGYTF. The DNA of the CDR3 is TGTGCCAGCAGCCGAGTTGGCTATGGCTACACCTTC.

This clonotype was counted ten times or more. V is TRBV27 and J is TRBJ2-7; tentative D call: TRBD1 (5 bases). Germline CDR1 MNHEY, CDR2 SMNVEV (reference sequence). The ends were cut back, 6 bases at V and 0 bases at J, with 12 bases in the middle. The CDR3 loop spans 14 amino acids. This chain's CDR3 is CASSPRQSSYEQYF. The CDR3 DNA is TGTGCCAGCAGCCCTCGACAGAGCTCCTACGAGCAGTACTTC.

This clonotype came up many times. The CDR3 DNA reads as TGTGCCAGCAGTTTGCGACAGGGGAGGGGGAACACTGAAGCTTTCTTT. This encodes CASSLRQGRGNTEAFF. The chain recombines TRBV28 with TRBJ1-1; the match to TRBD1 covers 8 bases. The CDR3 extends over 16 amino acids. From germline, CDR1 is MDHEN and CDR2 SYDVKM. V shed 3 bases, J shed 1 base, and the junction held 7 bases outside the gene matches.

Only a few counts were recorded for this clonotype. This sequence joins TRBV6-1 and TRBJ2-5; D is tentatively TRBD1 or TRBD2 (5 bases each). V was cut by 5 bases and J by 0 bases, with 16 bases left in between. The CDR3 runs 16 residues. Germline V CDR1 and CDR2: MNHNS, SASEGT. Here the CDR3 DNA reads TGTGCCAGCAGTCTCGGGGCGGTGGGTAACCAAGAGACCCAGTACTTC. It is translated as CASSLGAVGNQETQYF.

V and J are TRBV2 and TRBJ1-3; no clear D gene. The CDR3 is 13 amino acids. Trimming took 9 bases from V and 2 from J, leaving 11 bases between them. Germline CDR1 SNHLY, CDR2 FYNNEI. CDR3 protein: CARRTSAGNTIYF. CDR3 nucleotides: TGTGCCAGGCGGACCAGCGCTGGAAACACCATATATTTT. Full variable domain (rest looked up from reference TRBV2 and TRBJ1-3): EPEVTQTPSHQVTQMGQEVILRCVPISNHLYFYWYRQILGQKVEFLVSFYNNEISEKSEIFDDQFSVERPDGSNFTLKIRSTKLEDSAMYFCARRTSAGNTIYFGEGSWLTVV.

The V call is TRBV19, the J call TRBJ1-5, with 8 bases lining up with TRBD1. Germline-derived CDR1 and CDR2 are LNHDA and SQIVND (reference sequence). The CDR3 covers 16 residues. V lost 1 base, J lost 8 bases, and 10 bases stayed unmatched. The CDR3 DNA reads TGTGCCAGTAGTATAGCCCTCACCAGGGGGCATAAGCCCCAGCATTTT. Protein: CASSIALTRGHKPQHF.